This T cell receptor (beta chain) was found in a study of human T cells and chemical hapten exposure. The CDR3 covers 11 residues. Trimming left V 3 bases short and J 2 bases short, with 4 bases between. Germline V lookup: CDR1 SQVTM, CDR2 ANQGSEA. During construction of the library, unique molecular identifiers were attached to individual cDNA molecules for quantitative, reproducible TCR counting. TCRdb called the RACE reads again in MiXCR, with one record for every CDR3 protein. Of 80,000 to 95,000 distinct CDR3 sequences in the sample, around 10% were seen once. The study's findings and limits: Patch test score rose with PT1 expanded TCRs, significant at 8, 16, 32, not 4. Sensitization with DPC brought no change to TCRs above 1 in 1000 in frequency. Significantly more large CDR3 similarity clusters arose among expanded TCRs than among controls.

Time point noted: patch test 2, 6 weeks after DPC sensitization. Treatment in this sample: therapeutic diphenylcyclopropenone sensitization with weekly scalp DPC. The sample holds a few counts of this clonotype. Its target is not known. This TCR was recovered from a man aged 18-30 years with alopecia areata. Some clones in this sample may be carry-over from other donors' samples. The rearrangement links TRBV29-1 to TRBJ2-5; D uncertain. The specimen comprised whole blood, sampled in connection with sensitization to the hapten diphenylcyclopropenone (DPC). CDR3 amino acids: CSVDVQETQYF. The DNA of the CDR3 is TGCAGCGTTGATGTACAAGAGACCCAGTACTTC.